This T cell receptor beta chain was recovered during a study of PD-1 blockade in classical Hodgkin lymphoma. Study outcomes and limitations: Repertoire difference causes, possibly disease activity or prior therapy, remain undefined. Reported findings placed baseline TCR diversity lower in newly diagnosed patients (compared with healthy donors).

The time point denotes: newly diagnosed, previously untreated cHL patient sample. Untreated, newly diagnosed classical Hodgkin lymphoma PBMCs were used for comparison. This clone is a singleton in its sample. The antigen is not known. CDR1 and CDR2 from the germline V gene are KGHSH and LQKENI. Losses at the gene ends were 3 bases for V and 4 bases for J; bases not matched to a gene: 5. This CDR3 comprises 14 residues. Sequencing was performed with immunoSEQ multiplex PCR; in TCRdb, only in-frame clones are kept and a portion is missing. Of approximately 70,000 clones detected, over 90% appear once; the ten largest clones hold roughly 2.5%.

The sequenced material came from peripheral blood mononuclear cells (PBMCs). The chain has TRBV18 and TRBJ2-5; TRBD1 matches at 7 bases. This sequence originates from a human donor with classical Hodgkin lymphoma. This CDR3 is CASSPKQGTETQYF. The CDR3 DNA reads as TGTGCCAGCTCACCCAAACAGGGGACAGAGACCCAGTACTTC.